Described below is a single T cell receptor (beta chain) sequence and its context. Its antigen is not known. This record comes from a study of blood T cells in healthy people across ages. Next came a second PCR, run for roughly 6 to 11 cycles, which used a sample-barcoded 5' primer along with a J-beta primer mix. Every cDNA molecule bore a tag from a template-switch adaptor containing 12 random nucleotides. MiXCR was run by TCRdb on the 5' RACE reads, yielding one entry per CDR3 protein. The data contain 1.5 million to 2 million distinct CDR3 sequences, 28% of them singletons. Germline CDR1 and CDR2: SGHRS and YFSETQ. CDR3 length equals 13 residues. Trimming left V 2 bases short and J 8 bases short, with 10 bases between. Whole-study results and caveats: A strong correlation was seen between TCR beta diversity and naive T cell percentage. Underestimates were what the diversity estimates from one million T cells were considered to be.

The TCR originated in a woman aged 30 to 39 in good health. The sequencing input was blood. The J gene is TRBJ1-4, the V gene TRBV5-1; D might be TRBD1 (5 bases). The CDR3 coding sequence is TGCGCCAGCAGCTTAAGACCAGGGGAAAAACTGTTTTTT. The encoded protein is CASSLRPGEKLFF.